A single sample gave rise to the 16 T cell receptor beta chains below, sequenced in a study of blood T cells in healthy people across ages (dated by TCRdb to 2015 to 2017). Receptors were amplified or captured by 5' RACE. Sequencing was performed on an Illumina HiSeq 2500. A second roughly 6 to 12 cycle PCR used a sample-barcoded 5' primer and a J-beta primer mix. Using fastp at Q25 and MiXCR, TCRdb reprocessed the public reads and kept productive beta chains. CDR3 protein duplicates are merged, each entry listing the most common genes and DNA. The sample yields 650,000 to 950,000 distinct CDR3 sequences; around 43% were counted once. The top ten clones comprise roughly 19% of the sample. The sample comprised blood. Receptors were obtained from a man aged 55 to 69 in good health.

This clonotype was seen more than once but under ten times. This chain connects TRBV6-1 to TRBJ2-5; D gene ambiguous. Germline V gives CDR1 MNHNS, CDR2 SASEGT. The CDR3 spans 12 residues. V dropped 0 bases and J dropped 11 bases, with 10 bases sitting between them. The CDR3 DNA is TGTGCCAGCAGTGAAGCTGGCGTCTCGCAGTACTTC. Its translation is CASSEAGVSQYF.

The chain carries TRBV9 and TRBJ2-1, with D perhaps TRBD1 (6 bases). The germline V and J ends were trimmed by 4 bases and 5 bases, with 13 bases remaining between them. The CDR3 consists of 14 residues. The germline V gene has CDR1 SGDLS and CDR2 YYNGEE. DNA for the CDR3: TGTGCCAGCAGCCTACGGACAGACGACAATGAGCAGTTCTTC. It yields the protein CASSLRTDDNEQFF.

Comments on this clonotype: A read error is possible here, since a much larger clone lies one base away. The chain has TRBV4-3 and TRBJ2-1; D is unclear. CDR1 and CDR2 (germline): LGHNA, YSLEER. CDR3 size: 13 residues. The CDR3 sequence: CTSSQESYNEQFF. CDR3 bases: TGCACCAGCAGCCAAGAGTCTTACAATGAGCAGTTCTTC.

This clonotype was counted once. The V gene is TRBV27, the J gene TRBJ2-1; a weak D match, TRBD2 (6 bases). The ends were cut back, 7 bases at V and 0 bases at J, with 10 bases in the middle. CDR3 length: 14 amino acids. Germline loops: CDR1 MNHEY, CDR2 SMNVEV (reference sequence). The CDR3 loop is CASNRDFSYNEQFF. The CDR3 coding sequence is TGTGCCAGCAATCGGGACTTCTCCTACAATGAGCAGTTCTTC.

This rearrangement joins TRBV7-7 to TRBJ2-1; perhaps TRBD1 as D (7 bases). The CDR3 has 15 residues. The V and J ends lost 5 bases and 6 bases respectively, with 17 bases between them. The germline gives CDR1 SSHAT, CDR2 FNYEAQ (reference sequence). The CDR3: CASSQGGRLSNEQFF. CDR3 coding DNA: TGTGCCAGCAGCCAGGGGGGTAGGCTTTCCAATGAGCAGTTCTTC.

The chain has TRBV20-1 and TRBJ2-2; a weak D match, TRBD1 (5 bases). Deletions cut 4 bases from V and 7 bases from J, with 10 bases between. Germline V lookup: CDR1 DFQATT, CDR2 SNEGSKA (reference sequence). The CDR3 has 12 amino acids. In DNA, the CDR3 is TGCAGTGCTACGAAGGGGCGCGGGGAGCTGTTTTTT. It encodes CSATKGRGELFF.

This clonotype was counted ten times or more. This chain uses TRBV7-2 with TRBJ2-7; the D gene is possibly TRBD2 (6 bases). V lost 0 bases and J 6 bases, leaving 12 bases between the germline ends. The CDR3 loop spans 14 amino acids. Germline V lookup: CDR1 SGHTA, CDR2 FQGNSA. CDR3 protein: CASSLAQGGCEQYF. The CDR3 DNA is TGTGCCAGCAGCTTAGCGCAGGGAGGCTGCGAGCAGTACTTC.

This clonotype was seen more than once but under ten times. This sequence joins TRBV7-3 and TRBJ2-1; 9 nucleotides line up with TRBD2. The ends lost 5 bases at V and 7 bases at J; junction bases unmatched: 9. Germline V gives CDR1 SGHTA, CDR2 FQGTGA. The CDR3 contains 15 residues. CDR3 amino acids: CASSPLLAGLNEQFF. CDR3 sequence (DNA): TGTGCCAGCAGCCCTCTGCTAGCGGGGTTGAATGAGCAGTTCTTC.

As for this clonotype: A much larger clone lies a single base off, so this may be a read error. This chain uses TRBV6-5 with TRBJ2-3; D gene ambiguous. V gave up 5 bases and J gave up 8 bases, with 17 bases separating them. Germline CDR1 is MNHEY and CDR2 is SVGAGI. The CDR3 has 14 residues. CDR3 DNA: TGTGCCAGCAGTAGACATACGGGCCGCGGTACGCAGTATTTT. Protein sequence: CASSRHTGRGTQYF.

V and J are TRBV9 and TRBJ2-7, with a tentative D call TRBD2 (6 bases). CDR3 size: 16 residues. CDR1 is SGDLS, CDR2 YYNGEE, per germline. V lost 4 bases, J lost 7 bases, and 24 bases lay in between. CDR3 coding DNA: TGTGCCAGCAGCCTCTCACTCTCCGGGGGTTACAATGAGCAGTACTTC. It specifies CASSLSLSGGYNEQYF.

V and J are TRBV6-5 and TRBJ2-1; D might be TRBD1 (6 bases). Germline V gives CDR1 MNHEY, CDR2 SVGAGI. The CDR3 has 15 amino acids. The V end lost 5 bases, the J end lost 2 bases, and 13 bases lay between the germline ends. CDR3 sequence reads: CASSATGQAYNEQFF. In nucleotides, the CDR3 is TGTGCCAGCAGTGCTACGGGACAAGCCTACAATGAGCAGTTCTTC.

The V gene is TRBV7-2, the J gene TRBJ1-2; D possibly corresponds to TRBD1 (5 bases). Trimming removed 5 bases from V and 2 bases from J, with 15 bases in between. There are 15 residues in the CDR3. The germline V gene encodes CDR1 SGHTA and CDR2 FQGNSA. The CDR3 DNA reads as TGTGCCAGCAGCCCTGACTCGGGGGTAAACTATGGCTACACCTTC. Residues: CASSPDSGVNYGYTF.

This clonotype was recorded a few times. J is TRBJ2-1 and V is TRBV13; D might be TRBD1 (6 bases). Trimming stripped 1 base from V and 4 bases from J, with 14 bases between. Germline CDR1 is PRHDT and CDR2 is FYEKMQ (reference sequence). This CDR3 is built from 16 residues. The CDR3 here is CASSLAAGALYNEQFF. The CDR3 DNA reads TGTGCCAGCAGCTTAGCGGCAGGGGCCCTATACAATGAGCAGTTCTTC.

This chain links TRBV7-2 with TRBJ2-7, with D perhaps assigned TRBD1 or TRBD2 (5 bases each). CDR1 is SGHTA and CDR2 is FQGNSA in the germline V gene. The CDR3 covers 14 residues. Trimming took 1 base from V and 3 from J, leaving 10 bases between them. As DNA, the CDR3 is TGTGCCAGCAGCTTAGGAGAGGGGCACTACGAGCAGTACTTC. Translating it yields CASSLGEGHYEQYF.

This chain links TRBV5-4 with TRBJ1-2; perhaps TRBD1 as D (6 bases). V shed 0 bases and J shed 7 bases, with 13 bases lying between them. Per germline, CDR1 SGHNT and CDR2 YYREEE (reference sequence). The CDR3 loop spans 14 amino acids. The CDR3 reads CASSLGGAVVGYTF. CDR3 in DNA: TGTGCCAGCAGCTTGGGGGGGGCTGTGGTTGGCTACACCTTC.

This chain uses TRBV15 with TRBJ2-1, with 14 nucleotides matching TRBD2. Germline assignment: CDR1 LNHNV and CDR2 YYDKDF (reference sequence). There are 16 residues in the CDR3. The V segment lost 1 base and the J segment 5 bases; nucleotides outside the gene matches: 1. CDR3: CATSRGTSGGHNEQFF. Here the CDR3 DNA reads TGTGCCACCAGCAGAGGGACTAGCGGGGGGCACAATGAGCAGTTCTTC.